One and the same sample provided the 24 T cell receptor beta chains below, sequenced in a study of cytomegalovirus exposure and HLA in healthy donors. Primers included in the PCR were 60 Vbeta and 13 Jbeta primers. Using immunoSEQ multiplex PCR, the repertoire was profiled, and TCRdb retains in-frame clones only, with some absent. Of under 200,000 clones listed, 62% are singletons. The source material was PBMCs. The receptors shown here come from a man aged 35 to 55 in good health and CMV-seronegative.

CDR3 DNA sequence: TGCGCCAGCAGCCACCCTGAGGGGGAGTCGTCCTACGAGCAGTACTTC. Protein product: CASSHPEGESSYEQYF. The chain is built from TRBV4-3 and TRBJ2-7; D is possibly TRBD1 (6 bases). V lost 3 bases and J lost 1, with 16 bases in between. The CDR3 consists of 16 residues. Germline CDR1 is LGHNA and CDR2 is YSLEER.

The genes are TRBV9 and TRBJ2-5; 9 positions agree with TRBD1. The V gene end was trimmed by 3 bases and the J gene end by 3 bases; junction bases not matched to a gene: 3. The germline gives CDR1 SGDLS, CDR2 YYNGEE. This CDR3 has 14 residues. DNA for the CDR3: TGTGCCAGCAGCGACGGGACAGGGAAAGAGACCCAGTACTTC. The encoded protein is CASSDGTGKETQYF.

This clone is a singleton in its sample. The V and J genes are TRBV19 and TRBJ2-6, with D perhaps TRBD1 (5 bases). V lost 9 bases, J lost 0 bases, and 12 bases lay in between. Per germline, CDR1 LNHDA and CDR2 SQIVND (reference sequence). This CDR3 comprises 15 residues. The CDR3 bases are TGTGCCAGCGACAGTCAGTTCTCTGGGGCCAACGTCCTGACTTTC. Translating it yields CASDSQFSGANVLTF.

This clone was observed a handful of times. Different DNA sequences within this sample yield the same CDR3. This chain connects TRBV18 to TRBJ1-5, with D uncertain. The CDR3 extends over 15 amino acids. Germline CDR1 KGHSH, CDR2 LQKENI. V shed 3 bases and J shed 2 bases, with 11 bases lying between them. CDR3 sequence reads: CASSPGREGNQPQHF. CDR3 in DNA: TGTGCCAGCTCACCGGGGAGGGAAGGCAATCAGCCCCAGCATTTT.

This clone has a handful of counts. The genes are TRBV30 and TRBJ1-5; D is possibly TRBD1 (6 bases). The germline CDR1 and CDR2 sequences are GTSNPN and SVGIG (reference sequence). V was cut by 0 bases and J by 5 bases, with 11 bases left in between. The CDR3 length is 14 residues. This CDR3 is CAWSVRTVDQPQHF. The CDR3 DNA reads TGTGCCTGGAGTGTTCGGACAGTTGATCAGCCCCAGCATTTT.

The DNA of the CDR3 is TGTGCCAGCACCTCGACTAGCGGGGTAAATGAGCAGTTCTTC. Translating gives CASTSTSGVNEQFF. The J gene is TRBJ2-1, the V gene TRBV4-2; 11 bases agree with TRBD2. This CDR3 has 14 amino acids. V shed 7 bases, J shed 7 bases, and the junction held 6 bases outside the gene matches. The germline CDR1 and CDR2 sequences are LGHNA and YNFKEQ.

J is TRBJ2-7 and V is TRBV5-6, with TRBD2 as a possible D gene (6 bases). V lost 4 bases and J lost 3, with 14 bases in between. The CDR3 totals 14 residues. Per the germline V gene, CDR1 is SGHDT and CDR2 is YYEEEE. The CDR3 DNA reads as TGTGCCAGCAGCACGGGACTCGGGGTCTACGAGCAGTACTTC. Translated: CASSTGLGVYEQYF.

This clone came up many times. This chain uses TRBV6-6 with TRBJ1-1, with a tentative D call TRBD1 (5 bases). Trimming removed 6 bases at V and 1 base at J, with 9 bases between. The CDR3 runs to 13 residues. The germline V gene encodes CDR1 MNHNY and CDR2 SVGAGI (reference sequence). The CDR3 spells CASRGLTNTEAFF. In DNA form, the CDR3 reads TGTGCCAGCAGGGGACTGACGAACACTGAAGCTTTCTTT.

CDR3 coding DNA: TGTGCCAGCAGCGTAGAGTCTAGCGGGGGGGTGGAGACCCAGTACTTC. Protein sequence: CASSVESSGGVETQYF. The V and J genes are TRBV9 and TRBJ2-5; 12 positions match TRBD2. Per the germline V gene, CDR1 is SGDLS and CDR2 is YYNGEE. This CDR3 comprises 16 residues. J was trimmed by 5 bases and V by 0 bases; bases with no gene match: 5.

This clone was picked up a small number of times. This CDR3 reads CAWISRSDGYTF. The CDR3 coding sequence is TGTGCCTGGATATCGAGGTCGGATGGCTACACCTTC. The V gene is TRBV30, the J gene TRBJ1-2; no definite D call. The germline gives CDR1 GTSNPN, CDR2 SVGIG (reference sequence). This CDR3 has 12 amino acids. The ends were cut back, 4 bases at V and 6 bases at J, with 12 bases in the middle. Drawing the rest from reference TRBV30 and TRBJ1-2, the complete variable domain is SQTIHQWPATLVQPVGSPLSLECTVEGTSNPNLYWYRQAAGRGLQLLFYSVGIGQISSEVPQNLSASRPQDRQFILSSKKLLLSDSGFYLCAWISRSDGYTFGSGTRLTVV.

J is TRBJ2-2 and V is TRBV9; D gene ambiguous. CDR1 is SGDLS and CDR2 is YYNGEE in the germline V gene. The length of the CDR3 is 14 residues. V was shortened by 6 bases and J by 3 bases, with 12 bases between the two germline ends. The CDR3 bases are TGTGCCAGCACCCCTATCCCCGACACCGGGGAGCTGTTTTTT. This codes for CASTPIPDTGELFF. Full variable domain (rest looked up from reference TRBV9 and TRBJ2-2): DSGVTQTPKHLITATGQRVTLRCSPRSGDLSVYWYQQSLDQGLQFLIQYYNGEERAKGNILERFSAQQFPDLHSELNLSSLELGDSALYFCASTPIPDTGELFFGEGSRLTVL.

The chain employs TRBV19 and TRBJ2-7, with a possible D match to TRBD2 (6 bases). Germline V gene sequence: CDR1 LNHDA, CDR2 SQIVND (reference sequence). This CDR3 has 16 residues. The ends were cut back, 5 bases at V and 4 bases at J, with 21 bases in the middle. CDR3 region: CASSPDRDSTGYEQYF. The CDR3 bases are TGTGCCAGTAGTCCAGACCGGGACTCAACGGGTTACGAGCAGTACTTC.

The chain has TRBV5-8 and TRBJ2-3; TRBD2 aligns across 8 bases. The junction had 6 bases not matched to a gene; V was cut back by 3 bases and J by 6 bases. Per the germline V gene, CDR1 is SGHTS and CDR2 is YDEGEE. There are 14 residues in the CDR3. The CDR3 region is CASSSKRGWDTQYF. In DNA, the CDR3 is TGTGCCAGCAGCTCAAAGCGGGGGTGGGATACGCAGTATTTT.

The J gene is TRBJ1-2, the V gene TRBV28; 7 nucleotides line up with TRBD1. Germline V gene lookup returns CDR1 MDHEN and CDR2 SYDVKM. J lost 7 bases, V lost 7 bases, and 15 bases had no gene match. This CDR3 has 15 residues. The CDR3 bases are TGTGCCAGCACCCCCTCCTTCCTGACAGGGCTTGGCTACACCTTC. Protein: CASTPSFLTGLGYTF.

This clone has just a few counts. CDR3 in DNA: TGTGCCAGCTCAGCGCAGGGAGGCGAGACCCAGTACTTC. Encoded protein: CASSAQGGETQYF. This chain connects TRBV18 to TRBJ2-5, with D possibly being TRBD2 (6 bases). Trimming took 5 bases from V and 5 from J, leaving 12 bases between them. CDR1 is KGHSH, CDR2 LQKENI, per germline. This CDR3 is built from 13 residues.

V usage is TRBV6-5 and J usage is TRBJ2-1; maybe TRBD2 (6 bases). The germline V gene has CDR1 MNHEY and CDR2 SVGAGI. This CDR3 is built from 14 residues. Trimming removed 7 bases at V and 4 bases at J, with 14 bases between. CDR3 in DNA: TGTGCCAGCAAAGAGGGAGGCGGATACAATGAGCAGTTCTTC. Its translation is CASKEGGGYNEQFF.

The chain uses TRBV7-2 and TRBJ2-7; 9 positions match TRBD2. With 5 bases clipped from V and 7 bases from J, the junction kept 9 bases outside the gene matches. Germline assignment: CDR1 SGHTA and CDR2 FQGNSA. CDR3 size: 14 residues. CDR3 coding DNA: TGTGCCAGCAGCCTTAGCGGGGGCTGGGGGGAGCAGTACTTC. This encodes CASSLSGGWGEQYF.

This clone has more than one count but fewer than ten. CDR3 protein: CASSPGTGKQETQYF. CDR3 sequence (DNA): TGTGCCAGCAGCCCGGGGACAGGAAAACAAGAGACCCAGTACTTC. The chain recombines TRBV7-2 with TRBJ2-5; 8 bases are a match to TRBD1. J gave up 2 bases and V 5 bases, and 7 bases lay outside the gene matches. The V gene's germline CDR1 is SGHTA and CDR2 FQGNSA. This CDR3 spans 15 amino acids.

The chain recombines TRBV13 with TRBJ2-1; D might be TRBD1 (5 bases). Per germline, CDR1 PRHDT and CDR2 FYEKMQ (reference sequence). Trimming removed 5 bases at V and 6 bases at J, with 11 bases between. The CDR3 loop spans 13 amino acids. The CDR3 loop reads CASSVLTVNEQFF. In DNA, the CDR3 is TGTGCCAGCAGCGTTTTGACAGTCAATGAGCAGTTCTTC. Together with reference TRBV13 and TRBJ2-1, the CDR3 gives the full variable domain: AAGVIQSPRHLIKEKRETATLKCYPIPRHDTVYWYQQGPGQDPQFLISFYEKMQSDKGSIPDRFSAQQFSDYHSELNMSSLELGDSALYFCASSVLTVNEQFFGPGTRLTVL.

The V and J genes are TRBV25-1 and TRBJ2-7, with D unclear. This CDR3 has 13 residues. Germline lookup yields CDR1 MGHDK and CDR2 SYGVNS. The V end lost 5 bases, the J end lost 3 bases, and 11 bases lay between the germline ends. CDR3 coding DNA: TGTGCCAGCAGTAAACAGAATCTCTACGAGCAGTACTTC. Amino acid sequence: CASSKQNLYEQYF.

The chain has TRBV6-5 and TRBJ2-3; 7 bases agree with TRBD1. J was trimmed by 6 bases and V by 6 bases; bases with no gene match: 6. This CDR3 contains 13 residues. Looked up from germline, CDR1 is MNHEY and CDR2 is SVGAGI. The CDR3 DNA sequence: TGTGCCAGCAGAAAGACAGGGCCGGATACGCAGTATTTT. Amino acid sequence: CASRKTGPDTQYF.

There are a few counts of this clone. V is TRBV30 and J is TRBJ1-5, with 7 bases fitting TRBD1. This CDR3 is built from 14 residues. Trimming cost V 6 bases and J 7 bases; bases outside gene matches: 12. Looked up from germline, CDR1 is GTSNPN and CDR2 is SVGIG (reference sequence). The CDR3 loop is CACHNGQEGQPQHF. The CDR3 coding sequence is TGTGCCTGTCATAACGGACAGGAAGGACAGCCCCAGCATTTT.

The V and J genes are TRBV7-9 and TRBJ1-2; TRBD1 is a possible D gene (5 bases). The CDR3 has 15 amino acids. The germline CDR1 and CDR2 sequences are SEHNR and FQNEAQ (reference sequence). Trimming stripped 2 bases from V and 6 bases from J, with 16 bases between. CDR3: CASSLLGQPSHGYTF. CDR3 sequence (DNA): TGTGCCAGCAGCTTACTGGGGCAGCCTTCCCATGGCTACACCTTC.

The chain has TRBV6-6 and TRBJ2-7, with 9 bases identical to TRBD2. Unmatched junction bases numbered 8, after V lost 7 bases and J lost 4 bases. Germline loops: CDR1 MNHNY, CDR2 SVGAGI (reference sequence). This CDR3 comprises 14 residues. The CDR3: CASNVAGARYEQYF. CDR3 sequence (DNA): TGTGCCAGCAACGTAGCGGGAGCGAGATACGAGCAGTACTTC.